The subject of this entry is one T cell receptor (beta chain). Sequenced by immunoSEQ multiplex PCR; TCRdb stores in-frame clones only, minus some. The sample includes around 100,000 clones, 65% to 75% seen only once; the top ten take more than 20%. CDR1 MNHNS and CDR2 SASEGT come from the germline V gene. This CDR3 contains 15 residues. The ends were cut back, 3 bases at V and 4 bases at J, with 15 bases in the middle. The entry originates in a study of shared clonotypes between healthy human individuals. The sequencing input was memory CD8+ T cells sorted from blood. This sample's subset: CD45RO+ cells pooled with CCR7-negative TemRA cells. This sequence joins TRBV6-1 and TRBJ2-5, with D perhaps matching TRBD2 (6 bases). The source of this sequence is a woman aged 25 to 39 in good health. CDR3 DNA: TGTGCCAGCAGTGATTGGGTCCAGGGAGGAGAGACCCAGTACTTC. Translated: CASSDWVQGGETQYF.